These T cell receptor beta chains were read from a single sample in a study of T-cell reconstitution after alpha-beta-depleted transplantation in children. A single record per CDR3 protein comes from TCRdb applying MiXCR to the PCR reads. The top ten hold 6% to 7% of the sample, which has 200,000 to 300,000 distinct CDR3 sequences, roughly 8% seen once. Sequenced here: PBMCs, mostly from graft donor cells, sampled 180 days after TCRalphabeta/CD19-depleted stem cell transplant. The receptors were sampled from a male patient under 18 who had a stem cell transplant for acute lymphoblastic leukemia, so the T cells may come from the graft donor. CDR3s include the opening cysteine and the closing phenylalanine or tryptophan. The order of the fields is clone size, J gene, D gene, V gene, CDR3 protein, CDR3 DNA. The D gene is left open where the match is weak. The size entry is marked missing in some rows and otherwise reads once, few, many or a size class.

clone size: many; J gene: TRBJ2-7; D gene: TRBD2; V gene: TRBV7-2; CDR3 protein: CASSKRGYEQYF; CDR3 DNA: TGTGCCAGCAGCAAGCGGGGCTACGAGCAGTACTTC
clone size: many; J gene: TRBJ2-2; D gene: -; V gene: TRBV20-1; CDR3 protein: CSARDDYNTGELFF; CDR3 DNA: TGCAGTGCTAGAGATGACTACAACACCGGGGAGCTGTTTTTT
clone size: many; J gene: TRBJ1-1; D gene: TRBD1; V gene: TRBV6-1; CDR3 protein: CASSGGQGSINTEAFF; CDR3 DNA: TGTGCCAGCAGTGGGGGACAGGGAAGTATCAACACTGAAGCTTTCTTT
clone size: many; J gene: TRBJ1-2; D gene: -; V gene: TRBV10-2; CDR3 protein: CASSEGGFSYGYTF; CDR3 DNA: TGCGCCAGCAGTGAGGGGGGGTTTTCGTATGGCTACACCTTC
clone size: many; J gene: TRBJ2-3; D gene: TRBD1; V gene: TRBV5-5; CDR3 protein: CASSPRTGRNTDTQYF; CDR3 DNA: TGTGCCAGCAGCCCCAGGACAGGGAGGAACACAGATACGCAGTATTTT
clone size: -; J gene: TRBJ2-2; D gene: TRBD2; V gene: TRBV15; CDR3 protein: CATSRDRGLGNTGELFF; CDR3 DNA: TGTGCCACCAGCAGAGATCGGGGACTAGGGAACACCGGGGAGCTGTTTTTT
clone size: many; J gene: TRBJ1-2; D gene: -; V gene: TRBV5-1; CDR3 protein: CASSHSGVNGYTF; CDR3 DNA: TGCGCCAGCAGCCATTCTGGGGTGAATGGCTACACCTTC
clone size: many; J gene: TRBJ2-1; D gene: -; V gene: TRBV5-1; CDR3 protein: CASSLLQGPYNEQFF; CDR3 DNA: TGCGCCAGCAGCTTGCTGCAGGGGCCCTACAATGAGCAGTTCTTC
clone size: many; J gene: TRBJ2-7; D gene: -; V gene: TRBV9; CDR3 protein: CASSVGLLTTYEQYF; CDR3 DNA: TGTGCCAGCAGCGTAGGACTCTTGACTACCTACGAGCAGTACTTC
clone size: many; J gene: TRBJ2-6; D gene: TRBD1; V gene: TRBV7-9; CDR3 protein: CASSFVAGGVSGANVLTF; CDR3 DNA: TGTGCCAGCAGCTTTGTGGCAGGGGGCGTCTCTGGGGCCAACGTCCTGACTTTC
clone size: many; J gene: TRBJ1-1; D gene: -; V gene: TRBV6-1; CDR3 protein: CASSGLYEAFF; CDR3 DNA: TGTGCCAGCAGTGGCTTATATGAAGCTTTCTTT
clone size: -; J gene: TRBJ2-3; D gene: -; V gene: TRBV5-5; CDR3 protein: CASSLLQRRKITDTQYF; CDR3 DNA: TGTGCCAGCAGCTTGTTACAGAGAAGAAAGATCACAGATACGCAGTATTTT
clone size: -; J gene: TRBJ2-2; D gene: -; V gene: TRBV2; CDR3 protein: CASSEQALTGELFF; CDR3 DNA: TGTGCCAGCAGTGAACAAGCCCTCACCGGGGAGCTGTTTTTT
clone size: -; J gene: TRBJ2-5; D gene: -; V gene: TRBV14; CDR3 protein: CATPRACHEQYQETQYF; CDR3 DNA: TGTGCCACCCCTCGGGCATGTCACGAACAGTACCAAGAGACCCAGTACTTC
clone size: many; J gene: TRBJ1-1; D gene: TRBD1; V gene: TRBV4-3; CDR3 protein: CASSQEGNRGLTAFF; CDR3 DNA: TGCGCCAGCAGCCAAGAAGGGAACAGGGGGCTAACAGCTTTCTTT
clone size: -; J gene: TRBJ2-3; D gene: TRBD2; V gene: TRBV20-1; CDR3 protein: CSALSGTSTDTQYF; CDR3 DNA: TGCAGTGCTCTTAGCGGGACCAGCACAGATACGCAGTATTTT
clone size: few; J gene: TRBJ1-1; D gene: TRBD1; V gene: TRBV20-1; CDR3 protein: CSARDMGPGQRGNTEAFF; CDR3 DNA: TGCAGTGCTAGAGATATGGGCCCGGGACAGCGAGGGAACACTGAAGCTTTCTTT
clone size: many; J gene: TRBJ1-1; D gene: -; V gene: TRBV20-1; CDR3 protein: CRGYGANTEAFF; CDR3 DNA: TGCAGGGGATACGGTGCGAACACTGAAGCTTTCTTT
clone size: -; J gene: TRBJ2-4; D gene: TRBD2; V gene: TRBV7-9; CDR3 protein: CASSSGGGPINIQYF; CDR3 DNA: TGTGCCAGCAGCTCGGGGGGGGGACCCATAAACATTCAGTACTTC
clone size: few; J gene: TRBJ1-1; D gene: TRBD1; V gene: TRBV6-1; CDR3 protein: CASSELGDSRSEAFF; CDR3 DNA: TGTGCCAGCAGTGAACTGGGGGACAGTAGGTCCGAAGCTTTCTTT
clone size: few; J gene: TRBJ2-7; D gene: -; V gene: TRBV6-6; CDR3 protein: CASSNPWEQYF; CDR3 DNA: TGTGCCAGCAGTAACCCGTGGGAGCAGTACTTC
clone size: many; J gene: TRBJ1-3; D gene: -; V gene: TRBV10-3; CDR3 protein: CAILGQLGSGNTIYF; CDR3 DNA: TGTGCCATCCTCGGACAGCTCGGCTCTGGAAACACCATATATTTT
clone size: many; J gene: TRBJ2-7; D gene: -; V gene: TRBV12-5; CDR3 protein: CASSRVGEQYF; CDR3 DNA: TGTGCTAGTTCCCGGGTGGGAGAGCAGTACTTC
clone size: many; J gene: TRBJ1-1; D gene: -; V gene: TRBV10-3; CDR3 protein: CAIRVRTEAFF; CDR3 DNA: TGTGCCATCAGAGTACGGACTGAAGCTTTCTTT
clone size: many; J gene: TRBJ2-5; D gene: TRBD2; V gene: TRBV20-1; CDR3 protein: CSAKRGGSGETQYF; CDR3 DNA: TGCAGTGCTAAACGGGGGGGCTCGGGAGAGACCCAGTACTTC
clone size: many; J gene: TRBJ1-1; D gene: -; V gene: TRBV18; CDR3 protein: CASSPDSRMNTEAFF; CDR3 DNA: TGTGCCAGCTCACCCGACAGTCGCATGAACACTGAAGCTTTCTTT
clone size: many; J gene: TRBJ2-3; D gene: TRBD2; V gene: TRBV7-2; CDR3 protein: CASSFPPGSGKTDTQYF; CDR3 DNA: TGTGCCAGCAGCTTCCCGCCGGGGAGCGGGAAGACAGATACGCAGTATTTT
clone size: many; J gene: TRBJ2-6; D gene: TRBD1; V gene: TRBV7-2; CDR3 protein: CASSLSGGLGGANVLTF; CDR3 DNA: TGTGCCAGCAGCTTATCAGGGGGCTTGGGCGGGGCCAACGTCCTGACTTTC
clone size: many; J gene: TRBJ2-2; D gene: -; V gene: TRBV12-3/TRBV12-4; CDR3 protein: CASSRYTGVPTGELFF; CDR3 DNA: TGTGCCAGCAGTAGATACACCGGCGTACCAACCGGGGAGCTGTTTTTT
clone size: many; J gene: TRBJ2-1; D gene: TRBD1; V gene: TRBV3-1; CDR3 protein: CASSFRTGEQFF; CDR3 DNA: TGTGCCAGCAGCTTCCGGACAGGGGAGCAGTTCTTC
clone size: few; J gene: TRBJ1-3; D gene: -; V gene: TRBV18; CDR3 protein: CASSPQSGNTIYF; CDR3 DNA: TGTGCCAGCTCACCCCAAAGTGGAAACACCATATATTTT
clone size: many; J gene: TRBJ1-5; D gene: -; V gene: TRBV12-3/TRBV12-4; CDR3 protein: CASSLYRDSNQPQHF; CDR3 DNA: TGTGCCAGCAGTTTATACAGGGATAGCAATCAGCCCCAGCATTTT
clone size: many; J gene: TRBJ2-7; D gene: -; V gene: TRBV5-1; CDR3 protein: CASSLESGGFNYEQYF; CDR3 DNA: TGCGCCAGCAGCTTGGAGTCCGGGGGATTCAACTACGAGCAGTACTTC
clone size: few; J gene: TRBJ1-2; D gene: TRBD1; V gene: TRBV29-1; CDR3 protein: CSAPDRGNYGYTF; CDR3 DNA: TGCAGCGCTCCGGACAGGGGAAACTATGGCTACACCTTC
clone size: many; J gene: TRBJ1-1; D gene: -; V gene: TRBV29-1; CDR3 protein: CSVEVRVNTEAFF; CDR3 DNA: TGCAGCGTTGAAGTAAGGGTGAACACTGAAGCTTTCTTT
clone size: many; J gene: TRBJ2-7; D gene: -; V gene: TRBV4-3; CDR3 protein: CASSPTPGYEQYF; CDR3 DNA: TGCGCCAGCAGCCCTACACCAGGTTACGAGCAGTACTTC
clone size: many; J gene: TRBJ2-7; D gene: TRBD2; V gene: TRBV11-1; CDR3 protein: CASSSGLAHSYEQYF; CDR3 DNA: TGTGCCAGCAGCTCCGGACTAGCCCACTCCTACGAGCAGTACTTC
clone size: many; J gene: TRBJ2-2; D gene: -; V gene: TRBV25-1; CDR3 protein: CASSRLANTGELFF; CDR3 DNA: TGTGCCAGCAGTCGACTGGCGAACACCGGGGAGCTGTTTTTT
clone size: few; J gene: TRBJ2-3; D gene: -; V gene: TRBV29-1; CDR3 protein: CSVRSGFTDTQYF; CDR3 DNA: TGCAGCGTTCGTAGCGGCTTCACAGATACGCAGTATTTT
clone size: many; J gene: TRBJ2-7; D gene: -; V gene: TRBV4-3; CDR3 protein: CASSQDPEPAGPLYEQYF; CDR3 DNA: TGCGCCAGCAGCCAAGACCCTGAACCCGCCGGGCCCCTCTACGAGCAGTACTTC
clone size: many; J gene: TRBJ1-1; D gene: TRBD1; V gene: TRBV28; CDR3 protein: CASRQKRTGIMNTEAFF; CDR3 DNA: TGTGCCAGCAGGCAAAAAAGGACAGGAATTATGAACACTGAAGCTTTCTTT
clone size: many; J gene: TRBJ2-1; D gene: TRBD2; V gene: TRBV7-2; CDR3 protein: CAGRLAGDKESYNEQFF; CDR3 DNA: TGTGCCGGCCGGCTAGCGGGAGATAAGGAGTCCTACAATGAGCAGTTCTTC
clone size: many; J gene: TRBJ1-1; D gene: -; V gene: TRBV5-5; CDR3 protein: CASRSGVNEAFF; CDR3 DNA: TGTGCCAGCAGATCCGGGGTCAATGAAGCTTTCTTT
clone size: many; J gene: TRBJ2-4; D gene: TRBD2; V gene: TRBV5-5; CDR3 protein: CASSLPAGVGIQYF; CDR3 DNA: TGTGCCAGCAGCTTACCAGCGGGAGTGGGCATTCAGTACTTC
clone size: many; J gene: TRBJ1-2; D gene: TRBD1; V gene: TRBV29-1; CDR3 protein: CSVSRTGGYGYTF; CDR3 DNA: TGCAGCGTATCCCGGACAGGAGGCTATGGCTACACCTTC
clone size: many; J gene: TRBJ1-2; D gene: -; V gene: TRBV7-9; CDR3 protein: CASRGTAYGYTF; CDR3 DNA: TGTGCCAGCCGCGGGACGGCTTATGGCTACACCTTC
clone size: many; J gene: TRBJ2-1; D gene: -; V gene: TRBV6-6; CDR3 protein: CASTTDLGNEQFF; CDR3 DNA: TGTGCCAGCACCACCGACTTGGGCAATGAGCAGTTCTTC
clone size: many; J gene: TRBJ2-1; D gene: TRBD2; V gene: TRBV6-1; CDR3 protein: CASSETSGAYNEQFF; CDR3 DNA: TGTGCCAGCAGTGAAACTAGCGGGGCTTACAATGAGCAGTTCTTC
clone size: -; J gene: TRBJ1-1; D gene: -; V gene: TRBV20-1; CDR3 protein: CSARTLNTEAFF; CDR3 DNA: TGCAGTGCTAGGACTCTGAACACTGAAGCTTTCTTT
clone size: many; J gene: TRBJ2-7; D gene: TRBD2; V gene: TRBV29-1; CDR3 protein: CSVYKRASGSYEQYF; CDR3 DNA: TGCAGCGTCTATAAAAGGGCTAGCGGCTCCTACGAGCAGTACTTC
clone size: many; J gene: TRBJ2-7; D gene: TRBD1; V gene: TRBV5-1; CDR3 protein: CASSATGGGQYF; CDR3 DNA: TGCGCCAGCAGCGCAACAGGGGGTGGGCAGTACTTC
clone size: many; J gene: TRBJ1-6; D gene: TRBD1; V gene: TRBV6-1; CDR3 protein: CASSPKRQGNSPLHF; CDR3 DNA: TGTGCCAGCAGCCCAAAGAGACAGGGGAATTCACCCCTCCACTTT
clone size: many; J gene: TRBJ2-1; D gene: -; V gene: TRBV12-3/TRBV12-4; CDR3 protein: CASRTRRAPFGNEQFF; CDR3 DNA: TGTGCCAGCAGAACCCGGCGGGCCCCTTTTGGGAATGAGCAGTTCTTC
clone size: many; J gene: TRBJ2-7; D gene: -; V gene: TRBV5-5; CDR3 protein: CASNTLIRDSRSYEQYF; CDR3 DNA: TGTGCCAGCAACACATTGATCCGGGACTCCAGGTCCTACGAGCAGTACTTC
clone size: many; J gene: TRBJ2-7; D gene: -; V gene: TRBV7-6; CDR3 protein: CASSSMAGFSPSYEQYF; CDR3 DNA: TGTGCCAGCAGCTCCATGGCCGGGTTTTCTCCCTCCTACGAGCAGTACTTC
clone size: many; J gene: TRBJ2-1; D gene: TRBD2; V gene: TRBV10-3; CDR3 protein: CATTTGGPLDEQFF; CDR3 DNA: TGTGCCACCACTACGGGGGGGCCGTTGGATGAGCAGTTCTTC
clone size: many; J gene: TRBJ2-7; D gene: -; V gene: TRBV9; CDR3 protein: CASSVARGPYEQYF; CDR3 DNA: TGTGCCAGCAGCGTAGCCAGGGGCCCCTACGAGCAGTACTTC
clone size: many; J gene: TRBJ1-2; D gene: TRBD1; V gene: TRBV28; CDR3 protein: CASSVGQYGYTF; CDR3 DNA: TGTGCCAGCAGCGTGGGACAGTATGGCTACACCTTC